These T cell receptor beta chains were read from a single sample in a study of graft-versus-host responses after intestinal transplantation. These TCRs are of unknown antigen specificity. Profiling relied on immunoSEQ multiplex PCR, and the TCRdb table lists in-frame clones only, not all of them. The sample includes over 90,000 clones, roughly 93% of them seen just once. Specimen: unstimulated CD8+ T cells sorted from spleen or lymph node cells, collected before intestinal transplant. These receptors all come from a human donor who received an intestinal transplant. Each CDR3 is given with its conserved first and last residue. A D gene is named only where the DNA matches it firmly. Clone size is shown for a subset of rows, as once, few, many or a class of expanded clone.

V	size	J	length	D	DNA	CDR3
TRBV6-5	-	TRBJ1-5	14	-	TGTGCCAGCAGCCCAACAGGGTCGGGGCAGCCCCAGCATTTT	CASSPTGSGQPQHF
TRBV7-6	-	TRBJ1-5	14	-	TGTGCCAGCAGCGACGACGTCTCGGGACAGCCCCAGCATTTT	CASSDDVSGQPQHF
TRBV29-1	-	TRBJ2-1	12	-	TGCAGCGTTCCGGGTCCTCGGAATGAGCAGTTCTTC	CSVPGPRNEQFF
TRBV7-6	-	TRBJ2-3	15	TRBD2	TGTGCCAGCAGCCCTCTAGCGGCTAGCACAGATACGCAGTATTTT	CASSPLAASTDTQYF
TRBV6-1	-	TRBJ2-4	15	-	TGTGCCAGCAGTGAAGGGCGGGGGCCGGGCAACATTCAGTACTTC	CASSEGRGPGNIQYF
TRBV7-6	-	TRBJ1-6	16	-	TGTGCCAGCACCGAGACAGCTCTCTCCTTTAATTCACCCCTCCACTTT	CASTETALSFNSPLHF
TRBV18	-	TRBJ1-6	15	-	TGTGCCAGCTCACCAGGACAGAGTAATAATTCACCCCTCCACTTT	CASSPGQSNNSPLHF
TRBV27	-	TRBJ2-1	15	TRBD1	TGTGCCAGTAGTTTAGAGGTCACAGGGGGCAATGAGCAGTTCTTC	CASSLEVTGGNEQFF
TRBV7-8	-	TRBJ2-7	12	-	TGTGCCAGCAGCCCCTCTTCCTACGAGCAGTACTTC	CASSPSSYEQYF
TRBV5-1	-	TRBJ1-5	15	-	TGCGCCAGCAGCTCAGGGGAACATAGCAATCAGCCCCAGCATTTT	CASSSGEHSNQPQHF
TRBV5-6	-	TRBJ2-1	16	-	TGTGCCAGCAGCTTTACAGTAGGGGACTCCTACAATGAGCAGTTCTTC	CASSFTVGDSYNEQFF
TRBV6-5	-	TRBJ2-1	11	-	TGTGCCAGCATCTCGAACAATGAGCAGTTCTTC	CASISNNEQFF
TRBV7-9	once	TRBJ2-7	13	TRBD1	TGTGCCAGCAGCCCGACGACAGGGGGCGAGCAGTACTTC	CASSPTTGGEQYF
TRBV30	-	TRBJ2-5	15	-	TGTGCCTGGAGGGCTATGGTTGCCGATAGAGAGACCCAGTACTTC	CAWRAMVADRETQYF
TRBV5-1	-	TRBJ2-1	11	-	TGCGCCAGCAGCCTGGCGGGTGAGCAGTTCTTC	CASSLAGEQFF
TRBV14	-	TRBJ2-2	14	TRBD1	TGTGCCAGCAGCCCCGGACAGGGCACCGGGGAGCTGTTTTTT	CASSPGQGTGELFF
TRBV25-1	once	TRBJ1-2	15	-	TGTGCCAGCAGTGGCCTCCGGGACGGGTGGAGTGGCTACACCTTC	CASSGLRDGWSGYTF
TRBV14	-	TRBJ2-3	15	TRBD2	TGTGCCAGCAGCCAAGGGCGGGGGGTAACGAATACGCAGTATTTT	CASSQGRGVTNTQYF
TRBV5-8	-	TRBJ1-5	14	-	TGTGCCAGCAGCCCCCGTTATAGCAATCAGCCCCAGCATTTT	CASSPRYSNQPQHF
TRBV27	-	TRBJ1-1	15	TRBD1	TGTGCCAGCAGTGTAACAGGGGGCGTGGACACTGAAGCTTTCTTT	CASSVTGGVDTEAFF
TRBV4-1	-	TRBJ2-7	16	TRBD2	TGCGCCAGCAGCCAAGTTGAGCGGGGGGGCGGGGACGAGCAGTACTTC	CASSQVERGGGDEQYF
TRBV7-9	few	TRBJ1-2	13	-	TGTGCCAGCAGCTTAGGAGTTAAGGGTGGCTACACCTTC	CASSLGVKGGYTF
TRBV7-9	once	TRBJ2-3	19	TRBD2	TGTGCCAGCAGCCCTACCCATGGGAGCGGGGGATCCCTGGGAGATACGCAGTATTTT	CASSPTHGSGGSLGDTQYF
TRBV7-8	-	TRBJ2-3	18	-	TGTGCCAGCAGCTTAGCTAGGAATACTAAGGGGGGCACAGATACGCAGTATTTT	CASSLARNTKGGTDTQYF
TRBV27	-	TRBJ2-2	20	-	TGTGCCAGCAGTTTAGACTACCTGCCCGGGACCCTCAACCCCACCGGGGAGCTGTTTTTT	CASSLDYLPGTLNPTGELFF
TRBV6-5	-	TRBJ2-1	14	-	TGTGCCAGCAGTCTACGGGGGCCGGACAATGAGCAGTTCTTC	CASSLRGPDNEQFF
TRBV5-4	-	TRBJ1-2	13	TRBD1	TGTGCCAGCAGGCCGACAGGGACCTATGGCTACACCTTC	CASRPTGTYGYTF
TRBV9	-	TRBJ2-7	17	-	TGTGCCAGCAGCCACGGGGGTAGCAGGGACCTCTCCTACGAGCAGTACTTC	CASSHGGSRDLSYEQYF
TRBV27	-	TRBJ2-1	15	-	TGTGCCAGCACCAAAGGCAGCGCAGGGAACAATGAGCAGTTCTTC	CASTKGSAGNNEQFF
TRBV4-2	-	TRBJ2-3	12	-	TGTGCCAGCAGCCAATCTGGGGATACGCAGTATTTT	CASSQSGDTQYF
TRBV7-3	-	TRBJ2-7	15	TRBD2	TGTGCCAGCAGCCCGGGGGGGGGCCGCTACTACGAGCAGTACTTC	CASSPGGGRYYEQYF
TRBV6-5	-	TRBJ2-5	15	TRBD1	TGTGCCAGCAGTTACTCCCCCGGGACAGAAGAGACCCAGTACTTC	CASSYSPGTEETQYF
TRBV7-9	-	TRBJ1-1	14	-	TGTGCCAGCAGCCAGACGCTTATGAACACTGAAGCTTTCTTT	CASSQTLMNTEAFF
TRBV27	once	TRBJ2-1	15	TRBD2	TGTGCCAGCAGCCCCATAGCGGGTCTCTACAATGAGCAGTTCTTC	CASSPIAGLYNEQFF
TRBV19	once	TRBJ1-1	13	-	TGTGCCAGTAGTAATACAGGGTACACTGAAGCTTTCTTT	CASSNTGYTEAFF
TRBV27	-	TRBJ2-1	15	-	TGTGCCAGCAGTTCGTTGACAGGAGACTACAATGAGCAGTTCTTC	CASSSLTGDYNEQFF
TRBV19	-	TRBJ1-2	11	-	TGTGCCAGTGGGTCTGGCTATGGCTACACCTTC	CASGSGYGYTF
TRBV5-4	-	TRBJ2-7	14	TRBD2	TGTGCCAGCAGCTTGCGGGGGGGACCGCACGAGCAGTACTTC	CASSLRGGPHEQYF
TRBV10-2	-	TRBJ2-2	14	-	TGCGCCAGCAGTGACCTAGCGCGCACCGGGGAGCTGTTTTTT	CASSDLARTGELFF
TRBV10-2	-	TRBJ1-6	16	-	TGCGCCAGCAGTGACAGGGGAAAGGCCTATAATTCACCCCTCCACTTT	CASSDRGKAYNSPLHF
TRBV7-9	-	TRBJ2-7	13	-	TGTGCCAGCAGCTTAGTCGGCGGATACGAGCAGTACTTC	CASSLVGGYEQYF
TRBV4-1	-	TRBJ2-5	16	TRBD1	TGCGCCAGCAGCCAAGATAAGGGACAGGGCACGGAGACCCAGTACTTC	CASSQDKGQGTETQYF
TRBV9	-	TRBJ2-3	12	-	TGTGCCAAGGACTATTTAGCAGATACGCAGTATTTT	CAKDYLADTQYF
TRBV19	-	TRBJ1-6	14	TRBD1	TGTGCCAGTAGTATCAGACAGGGAAATTCACCCCTCCACTTT	CASSIRQGNSPLHF
TRBV4-1	-	TRBJ1-2	13	-	TGCGCCAGCAGCCAAGTACAGAGCTATGGCTACACCTTC	CASSQVQSYGYTF
TRBV25-1	-	TRBJ2-7	15	TRBD1	TGTGCCAGCAGTGCGCAGGGACAGGAGGGGTACGAGCAGTACTTC	CASSAQGQEGYEQYF
TRBV4-1	-	TRBJ1-2	14	TRBD1	TGCGCCAGCAGCCATTCCGGACAGGGGAATGGCTACACCTTC	CASSHSGQGNGYTF
TRBV15	-	TRBJ1-2	14	-	TGTGCCACCAGCAGCAGCACCGAAGTGGGCGGCTACACCTTC	CATSSSTEVGGYTF
TRBV4-1	-	TRBJ2-4	18	-	TGCGCCAGCAGCCAAGCGGGACTGCGAGGTCGGGCCAAAAACATTCAGTACTTC	CASSQAGLRGRAKNIQYF
TRBV25-1	-	TRBJ2-1	15	-	TGTGCCAGCAGCAAGACTGCAAACTCCTACAATGAGCAGTTCTTC	CASSKTANSYNEQFF
TRBV9	-	TRBJ2-5	15	-	TGTGCCAGCAGCCCTGCGGATCTCCCGGCAGAGACCCAGTACTTC	CASSPADLPAETQYF
TRBV9	once	TRBJ2-2	17	TRBD2	TGTGCCAGCAGCGCCGTAGCGGGGGGGGAGAACACCGGGGAGCTGTTTTTT	CASSAVAGGENTGELFF